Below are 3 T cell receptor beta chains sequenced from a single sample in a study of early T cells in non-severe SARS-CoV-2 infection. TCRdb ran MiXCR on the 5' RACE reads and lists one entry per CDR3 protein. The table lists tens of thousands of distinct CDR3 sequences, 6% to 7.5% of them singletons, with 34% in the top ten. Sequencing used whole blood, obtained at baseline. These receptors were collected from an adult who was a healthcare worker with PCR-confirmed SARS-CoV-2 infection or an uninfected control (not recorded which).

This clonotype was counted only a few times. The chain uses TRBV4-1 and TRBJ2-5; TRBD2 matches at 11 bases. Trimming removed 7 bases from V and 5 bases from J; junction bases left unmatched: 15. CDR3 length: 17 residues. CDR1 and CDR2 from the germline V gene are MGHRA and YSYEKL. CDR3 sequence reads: CASTPDSSGRSLETQYF. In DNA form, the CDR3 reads TGCGCCAGCACCCCCGACTCTAGCGGGAGGTCCTTGGAGACCCAGTACTTC.

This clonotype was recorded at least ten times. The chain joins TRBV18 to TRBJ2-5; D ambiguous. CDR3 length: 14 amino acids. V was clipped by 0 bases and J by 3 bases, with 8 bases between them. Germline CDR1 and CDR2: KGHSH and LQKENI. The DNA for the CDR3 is TGTGCCAGCTCACCACCGTTCCCAGAAGAGACCCAGTACTTC. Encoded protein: CASSPPFPEETQYF.

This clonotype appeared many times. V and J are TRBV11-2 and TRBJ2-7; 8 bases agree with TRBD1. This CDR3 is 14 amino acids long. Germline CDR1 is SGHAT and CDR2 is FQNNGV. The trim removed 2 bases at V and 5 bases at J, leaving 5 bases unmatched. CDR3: CASSLQGAGNEQYF. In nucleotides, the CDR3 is TGTGCCAGCAGCTTACAGGGGGCCGGGAACGAGCAGTACTTC.